This T cell receptor (beta chain) was sequenced in a study of T-cell memory formation after mild COVID-19. Study results and limitations: A second wave of clones peaked on day 37, and their SARS-CoV-2 specificity went unconfirmed. Researchers report contracting CD4+ clones mostly in CM and EM, with CD8+ clones in EMRA. Day 15 to 85 contracting clones showed balanced CD4/CD8; later expanders leaned CD4+.

V dropped 4 bases and J dropped 2 bases, with 13 bases sitting between them. The CDR3 has 14 amino acids. The germline V gene has CDR1 SGHRS and CDR2 YFSETQ. 5'RACE, which relied on constant-segment primers, yielded TCR alpha and TCR beta cDNA libraries carrying sample barcodes and UMIs. One entry per CDR3 protein, called by TCRdb with MiXCR from the 5' RACE reads. The sample records 140,000 to 150,000 distinct CDR3 sequences, almost 25% being singletons. Details on this clonotype: Its antigen is currently unknown.

This clonotype was sampled from an adult woman who had mild COVID-19 (a few samples of this study predate the infection). Cell type and time point are not known. The sequenced sample consisted of PBMCs or a T cell subset sorted from them (not recorded which). The chain carries TRBV5-1 and TRBJ2-7; D may be TRBD1 (6 bases). CDR3 residues: CASSRDIGTYEQYF. The CDR3 nucleotides read TGCGCCAGCAGCCGGGACATCGGAACCTACGAGCAGTACTTC.